Below, one T cell receptor beta chain is given with its context. In the authors' workflow: Reference gene primer amplification yielded estimated nucleated cell counts. Some clones are missing from TCRdb's copy, which holds only in-frame ones; the method was immunoSEQ multiplex PCR. The V and J calls and the clone size are those of that table, but D and trimming were determined from the DNA. The data hold around 240,000 clones, with 83% observed a single time. The entry originates in a study of blood T cell repertoires in COVID-19. Overall study: Sites in the United States, Italy and Spain provided acute and convalescent COVID-19 samples. From T cells, B-cell-depleted T cells, or PBMCs came the material, which was cDNA or gDNA.

Trimming at V came to 4 bases and at J to 6 bases, leaving 8 bases not matched to a gene. Germline lookup yields CDR1 LGHNA and CDR2 YNFKEQ. The CDR3 is 14 amino acids. V usage is TRBV4-2 and J usage is TRBJ1-1, with TRBD1 matching 7 bases. This receptor was identified in a woman in her fifties or sixties with acute or convalescent COVID-19. The specimen sequenced was peripheral blood. CDR3 DNA: TGTGCCAGCAGCCTCAGTAAGGGGGCGCCTGAAGCTTTCTTT. Residues: CASSLSKGAPEAFF.